The rows below give T cell receptor beta chains drawn from one sample of a study of blood T cells in healthy people across ages. TCRdb reanalysed the 5' RACE reads using MiXCR and keeps one entry per CDR3 protein. The sample contains roughly 1,700,000 distinct CDR3 sequences, over 25% of which appear only once. Input material: blood. All receptors come from a young woman in good health. The CDR3 runs from the conserved cysteine through the conserved F or W. The D gene is left open where the match is weak. Not all rows give a size; the values are once, few, many and, for expanded clones, a class.

d_call	clone_size	v_call	j_call	cdr3_nt	cdr3_aa
TRBD1	.	TRBV20-1	TRBJ1-5	TGCAGTGCCGAGGCTCTCGGACAGGGGGACAATCAGCCCCAGCATTTT	CSAEALGQGDNQPQHF
TRBD2	many	TRBV20-1	TRBJ2-4	TGCAGTGCACCCCTAAGCGGGGACATTCAGTACTTC	CSAPLSGDIQYF
TRBD1	few	TRBV29-1	TRBJ2-3	TGCAGCGTTGGGTCCTTTGGACAGGGGACAGATACGCAGTATTTT	CSVGSFGQGTDTQYF
TRBD1	few	TRBV7-2	TRBJ2-3	TGTGCCAGCAGGTTAGTAGGGACAGGGGGCAGCACAGATACGCAGTATTTT	CASRLVGTGGSTDTQYF
TRBD2	many	TRBV5-1	TRBJ2-4	TGCGCCAGCAGGCCGGGGGGGAATATGGCCAAAAACATTCAGTACTTC	CASRPGGNMAKNIQYF
.	once	TRBV6-5	TRBJ1-1	TGTGCCAGCAGTTTTTTTGGGCCGAACACTGAAGCTTTCTTT	CASSFFGPNTEAFF
.	.	TRBV20-1	TRBJ1-2	TGCAGTGCTAGGGTCCGTGTAGACTATGGCTACACCTTC	CSARVRVDYGYTF
.	many	TRBV12-3/TRBV12-4	TRBJ2-7	TGTGCCAGCACTTCGTCGGGCGAGCAGTACTTC	CASTSSGEQYF
.	once	TRBV9	TRBJ1-1	TGTGCCAGCAGCGTAGCGGGGGCAGGTCAGGCGGCTTTCTTT	CASSVAGAGQAAFF
.	.	TRBV7-9	TRBJ1-5	TGTGCCAGCAGGGGGGCGGGGGATCAGCCCCAGCATTTT	CASRGAGDQPQHF
.	many	TRBV3-1	TRBJ1-2	TGTGCCAGCAGCCAAGCCAGCAGCTATGGCTACACCTTC	CASSQASSYGYTF
.	.	TRBV7-9	TRBJ2-1	TGTGCCAGCGTACTCATAGGGGATGAGCAGTTCTTC	CASVLIGDEQFF
TRBD2	.	TRBV6-6	TRBJ2-2	TGTGCCAGCAGTTACTCTAGGACTAGCGGCTTCGAGGGGGAGCTGTTTTTT	CASSYSRTSGFEGELFF
TRBD2	.	TRBV5-5	TRBJ2-3	TGTGCCAGCAGCTTGGCCTGGCTAGCGGGGAGCACAGATACGCAGTATTTT	CASSLAWLAGSTDTQYF
.	.	TRBV20-1	TRBJ2-3	TGCAGTGCTAGAGATCAGAAGGGGCATCGCACAGATACGCAGTATTTT	CSARDQKGHRTDTQYF
TRBD1	.	TRBV12-3/TRBV12-4	TRBJ2-3	TGTGCCAGCAACCCCGGACAGGGTTCAGATGCGGAGTATTTT	CASNPGQGSDAEYF
.	many	TRBV10-3	TRBJ2-7	TGTGCCATCAGTGAGTTTTCCGAACACGAGCAGTACTTC	CAISEFSEHEQYF
.	.	TRBV20-1	TRBJ2-1	TGCAGTGCTAAAGATCGCGGCCGCAGTTCCTACAATGAGCAGTTCTTC	CSAKDRGRSSYNEQFF
.	.	TRBV24-1	TRBJ2-3	TGTGCCACCAGTGACCCTACTAGGTTGGGCACAGATACGCAGTATTTT	CATSDPTRLGTDTQYF
.	few	TRBV5-1	TRBJ1-6	TGCGCCAGCAGCTTGGAGGGGGGAGGTTCACCCCTCCACTTT	CASSLEGGGSPLHF
.	.	TRBV5-1	TRBJ2-5	TGCGCCAGCAGGCCACAGGGATCCCAAGAGACCCAGTACTTC	CASRPQGSQETQYF
TRBD2	many	TRBV4-3	TRBJ2-1	TGCGCCAGCAGCCAAGAACCAGGGACTAGCGGATACAATGAGCAGTTCTTC	CASSQEPGTSGYNEQFF
TRBD1	many	TRBV28	TRBJ1-5	TGTGCCAGCAGACGGACAGGTAGCAATCAGCCCCAGCATTTT	CASRRTGSNQPQHF
.	.	TRBV19	TRBJ2-3	TGTGCCAGTAGCGAAGCCGGGCGGGATACGCAGTATTTT	CASSEAGRDTQYF
.	.	TRBV21-1	TRBJ1-1	TGTGCCAGCAGCAAAGAGTCAGAAGGGGAAGCTTTCTTT	CASSKESEGEAFF
.	.	TRBV20-1	TRBJ1-1	TGCAGTGCTAGAGATGCAGCGAACACTGAAGCTTTCTTT	CSARDAANTEAFF
.	.	TRBV12-5	TRBJ2-1	TGTGCTAGTGGTTTATGTGCGGGCCGAGGGAATGAGCAGTTCTTC	CASGLCAGRGNEQFF
.	.	TRBV29-1	TRBJ2-3	TGCAGCGTTGTCCGGCGGGGAAGCACAGATACGCAGTATTTT	CSVVRRGSTDTQYF
.	.	TRBV9	TRBJ2-7	TGTGCCACCCAGGGACGCCTGGGGACGGATACCTACGAGCAGTACTTC	CATQGRLGTDTYEQYF
.	once	TRBV11-3	TRBJ2-3	TGTGCCAGCAGCTTAATAGCGAGAGGGGCCACAGATACGCAGTATTTT	CASSLIARGATDTQYF
.	.	TRBV5-1	TRBJ1-1	TGCGCCAGCAGCTTGGTCGGCCGTGAAGCTTTCTTT	CASSLVGREAFF
TRBD1	few	TRBV2	TRBJ2-7	TGTGCCAGCAAGAGGGACAGTACCTACGAGCAGTACTTC	CASKRDSTYEQYF
.	.	TRBV6-6	TRBJ2-1	TGTGCCAGCAGTTACTCCCCCCCACGGCAGGGCTGGAATGAGCAGTTCTTC	CASSYSPPRQGWNEQFF
.	few	TRBV7-2	TRBJ2-7	TGTGCCAGCAGCTTAGCGAGAGTGGACGAGCAGTACTTC	CASSLARVDEQYF
.	few	TRBV6-5	TRBJ1-5	TGTGCCAGCAGTCGCGGGGGACATCAGCCCCAGCATTTT	CASSRGGHQPQHF
.	.	TRBV2	TRBJ2-3	TGTGCCAGCAGCGACTTAAGGGGCACAGATACGCAGTATTTT	CASSDLRGTDTQYF
.	few	TRBV7-3	TRBJ1-1	TGTGCCAGCAGCTGGGGATTTAACACTGAAGCTTTCTTT	CASSWGFNTEAFF
.	.	TRBV15	TRBJ1-5	TGTGCCACCAGCAGAGCTCCATATGGGGTCAATCAGCCCCAGCATTTT	CATSRAPYGVNQPQHF
TRBD1	many	TRBV28	TRBJ2-7	TGTGCCAGCATTAAGGGGACAGCACCCTACGAGCAGTACTTC	CASIKGTAPYEQYF
.	few	TRBV4-1	TRBJ2-1	TGCGCCAGCAGCCAAGGTCGAGAGGTTAATGAGCAGTTCTTC	CASSQGREVNEQFF
.	few	TRBV5-1	TRBJ1-5	TGCGCCAGCAGCCCTGGGGAGATTAGCAATCAGCCCCAGCATTTT	CASSPGEISNQPQHF
.	.	TRBV7-8	TRBJ2-1	TGTGCCAGCAGCTTAGTTGGGAAGTTCAATGAGCAGTTCTTC	CASSLVGKFNEQFF
TRBD2	.	TRBV20-1	TRBJ2-3	TGCAGTGCTACCAAGACTAGCGGGGGGGCCGCAGATACGCAGTATTTT	CSATKTSGGAADTQYF
TRBD2	.	TRBV27	TRBJ2-2	TGTGCCAGCAGTTTACCCCCGGGAGCGGGGGGGACCGGGGAGCTGTTTTTT	CASSLPPGAGGTGELFF
.	.	TRBV5-1	TRBJ2-3	TGCGCCAGCAGCTTGGCGTCCCCCAGTGCAGATACGCAGTATTTT	CASSLASPSADTQYF
TRBD2	.	TRBV12-5	TRBJ2-7	TGTGCTAGTGGTTTGGTAGCGGGAGTTCGGTACGAGCAGTACTTC	CASGLVAGVRYEQYF
.	few	TRBV27	TRBJ2-3	TGTGCCAGCAGTCCCTCTTCTCTAGCAGGCACAGATACGCAGTATTTT	CASSPSSLAGTDTQYF
TRBD2	.	TRBV30	TRBJ2-4	TGTGCCTGGAGTGTACGGGGACTAGCGCTTAGGTACTTC	CAWSVRGLALRYF